This T cell receptor beta chain was recovered during a study of blood T cell repertoires in COVID-19. Assay used: immunoSEQ multiplex PCR; TCRdb lists only in-frame clones, some missing. This sample has 90,000 to 140,000 clones; about 76% occur once, and the top ten carry 30% to 45%. From germline, CDR1 is KGHSH and CDR2 LQKENI. The CDR3 consists of 15 residues. V was pared by 1 base and J by 4 bases, with 3 bases of the junction left unmatched. The source of this sequence is a man at least 80 years old with acute or convalescent COVID-19. The chain employs TRBV18 and TRBJ2-1, with 8 positions matching TRBD2. The sample comprised peripheral blood. DNA of the CDR3: TGTGCCAGCTCACCACAGGCGGGGGGATACAATGAGCAGTTCTTC. Translated: CASSPQAGGYNEQFF.